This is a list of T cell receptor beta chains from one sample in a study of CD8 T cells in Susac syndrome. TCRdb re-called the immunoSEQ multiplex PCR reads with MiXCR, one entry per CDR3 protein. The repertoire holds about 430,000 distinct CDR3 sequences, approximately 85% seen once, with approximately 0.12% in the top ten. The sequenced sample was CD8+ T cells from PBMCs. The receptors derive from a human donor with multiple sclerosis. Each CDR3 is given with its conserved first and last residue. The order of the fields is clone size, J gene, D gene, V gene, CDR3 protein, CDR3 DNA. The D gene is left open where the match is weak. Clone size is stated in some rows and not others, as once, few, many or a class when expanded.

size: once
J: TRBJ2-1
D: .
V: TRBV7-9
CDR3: CASSPQRSNNEQFF
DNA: TGTGCCAGCAGCCCCCAGCGTTCCAACAATGAGCAGTTCTTC

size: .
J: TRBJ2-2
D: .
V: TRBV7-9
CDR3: CASSFPPKTNTGELFF
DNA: TGTGCCAGCAGCTTCCCCCCGAAGACGAACACCGGGGAGCTGTTTTTT

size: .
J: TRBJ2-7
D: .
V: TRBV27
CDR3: CASRGSREQYF
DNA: TGTGCCAGCAGAGGGTCGCGGGAGCAGTACTTC

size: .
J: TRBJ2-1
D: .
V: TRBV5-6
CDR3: CASSLASRGRRKGEQFF
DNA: TGTGCCAGCAGCTTGGCCAGTCGTGGACGGAGAAAGGGGGAGCAGTTCTTC

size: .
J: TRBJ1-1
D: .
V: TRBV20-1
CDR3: CSAQPTGEPEAFF
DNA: TGCAGTGCGCAGCCAACAGGAGAACCCGAAGCTTTCTTT

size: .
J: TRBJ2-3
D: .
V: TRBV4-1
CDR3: CAVGVFTDTQYF
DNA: TGCGCCGTCGGGGTTTTTACAGATACGCAGTATTTT

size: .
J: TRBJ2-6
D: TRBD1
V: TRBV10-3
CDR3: CAISESSTGQGPPGANVLTF
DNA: TGTGCCATCAGTGAGTCGAGTACAGGACAGGGACCTCCGGGGGCCAACGTCCTGACTTTC

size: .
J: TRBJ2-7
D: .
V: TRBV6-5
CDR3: CASSQQGWDEQYF
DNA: TGTGCCAGCAGTCAACAGGGCTGGGACGAGCAGTACTTC

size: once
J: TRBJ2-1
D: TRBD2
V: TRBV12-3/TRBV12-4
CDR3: CASSYSGAPYNEQFF
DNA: TGTGCCAGCAGTTATAGCGGGGCCCCCTACAATGAGCAGTTCTTC

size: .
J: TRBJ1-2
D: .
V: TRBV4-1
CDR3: CASSHGTGSWGGYTF
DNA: TGCGCCAGCAGCCACGGAACAGGGTCTTGGGGTGGCTACACCTTC

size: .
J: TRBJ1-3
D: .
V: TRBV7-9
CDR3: CASSLASRGNTIYF
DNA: TGTGCCAGCAGCTTAGCGTCCCGGGGAAACACCATATATTTT

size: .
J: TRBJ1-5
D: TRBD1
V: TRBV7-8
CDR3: CASSLNPGQGRNQPQHF
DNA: TGTGCCAGCAGCCTCAATCCAGGACAGGGACGAAATCAGCCCCAGCATTTT

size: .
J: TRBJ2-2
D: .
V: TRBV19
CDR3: CASSSPTTNTGELFF
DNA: TGTGCCAGTAGTAGTCCGACCACCAACACCGGGGAGCTGTTTTTT

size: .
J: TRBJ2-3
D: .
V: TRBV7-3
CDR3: CASSRGEADTQYF
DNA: TGTGCCAGCAGTCGCGGGGAGGCAGATACGCAGTATTTT

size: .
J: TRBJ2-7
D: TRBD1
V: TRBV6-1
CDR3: CASSVQQGASYEQYF
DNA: TGTGCCAGCAGTGTACAACAGGGGGCCTCCTACGAGCAGTACTTC

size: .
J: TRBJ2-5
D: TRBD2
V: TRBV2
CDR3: CASRASGGKETQYF
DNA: TGTGCCAGCAGGGCTAGCGGGGGGAAAGAGACCCAGTACTTC

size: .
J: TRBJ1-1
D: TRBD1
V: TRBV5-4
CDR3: CASSLDRVEWLNTEAFF
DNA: TGTGCCAGCAGCTTAGACAGGGTGGAATGGTTGAACACTGAAGCTTTCTTT

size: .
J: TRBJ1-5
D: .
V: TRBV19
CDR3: CASSIFLLGGGFNQPQHF
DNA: TGTGCCAGTAGTATTTTTTTACTGGGAGGGGGTTTTAATCAGCCCCAGCATTTT

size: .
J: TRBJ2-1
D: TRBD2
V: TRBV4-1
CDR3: CASSQHGTSGSNEQFF
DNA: TGCGCCAGCAGCCAGCACGGGACTAGCGGATCAAATGAGCAGTTCTTC

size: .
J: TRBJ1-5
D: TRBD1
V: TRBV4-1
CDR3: CASSPQIRTGGNQPQHF
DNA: TGCGCCAGCAGCCCCCAAATTAGGACAGGGGGTAATCAGCCCCAGCATTTT

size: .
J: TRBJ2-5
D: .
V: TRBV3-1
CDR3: CASSQDLGGPETQYF
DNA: TGTGCCAGCAGCCAAGATCTCGGGGGCCCAGAGACCCAGTACTTC

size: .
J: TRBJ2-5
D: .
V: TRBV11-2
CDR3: CASSLYSYKSETQYF
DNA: TGTGCCAGCAGCTTATACAGCTATAAATCAGAGACCCAGTACTTC

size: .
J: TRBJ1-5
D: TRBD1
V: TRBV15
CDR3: CATSPGQALNQPQHF
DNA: TGTGCCACCAGCCCGGGACAGGCACTAAATCAGCCCCAGCATTTT

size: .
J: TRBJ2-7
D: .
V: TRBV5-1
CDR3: CASSIGLQNLYEQYF
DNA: TGCGCCAGCAGCATCGGACTCCAAAACTTGTACGAGCAGTACTTC

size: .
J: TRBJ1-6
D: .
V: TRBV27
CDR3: CASSPHHSPLHF
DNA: TGTGCCAGCAGTCCACATCATTCACCCCTCCACTTT

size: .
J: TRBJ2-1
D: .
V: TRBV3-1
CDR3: CASSETGWNKDEQFF
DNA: TGTGCCAGCAGCGAGACAGGTTGGAATAAGGATGAGCAGTTCTTC

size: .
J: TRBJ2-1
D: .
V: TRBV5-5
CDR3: CASSLVLGAAGGQFF
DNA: TGTGCCAGCAGCTTGGTATTAGGGGCAGCTGGAGGGCAGTTCTTC

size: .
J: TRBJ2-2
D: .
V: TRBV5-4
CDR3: CASSWGSGNTGELFF
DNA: TGTGCCAGCAGCTGGGGGTCAGGGAACACCGGGGAGCTGTTTTTT

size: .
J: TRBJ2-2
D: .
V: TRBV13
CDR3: CASSTRILNTGELFF
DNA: TGTGCCAGCAGCACCAGGATCTTAAACACCGGGGAGCTGTTTTTT

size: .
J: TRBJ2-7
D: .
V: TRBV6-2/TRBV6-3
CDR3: CASSYPRDPKPEPYEQYF
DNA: TGTGCCAGCAGTTACCCGAGGGACCCAAAACCGGAACCCTACGAGCAGTACTTC

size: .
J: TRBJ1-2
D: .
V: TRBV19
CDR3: CASSIRTLAYGYTF
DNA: TGTGCCAGTAGTATTCGAACTCTGGCCTATGGCTACACCTTC

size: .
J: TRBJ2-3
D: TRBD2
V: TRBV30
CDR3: CAWSPIGIAGAPDTQYF
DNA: TGTGCCTGGAGCCCGATCGGAATAGCGGGAGCCCCAGATACGCAGTATTTT

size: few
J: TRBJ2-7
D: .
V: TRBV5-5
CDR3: CASSLAGPHYEQYF
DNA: TGTGCCAGCAGCTTGGCGGGGCCTCACTACGAGCAGTACTTC

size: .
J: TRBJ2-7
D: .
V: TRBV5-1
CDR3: CASSRSTDIRYEQYF
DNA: TGCGCCAGCAGTAGGTCGACAGATATACGCTACGAGCAGTACTTC

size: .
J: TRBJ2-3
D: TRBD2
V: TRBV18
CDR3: CASSNGLAGDTDTQYF
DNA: TGTGCCAGCTCAAACGGACTAGCGGGAGACACAGATACGCAGTATTTT

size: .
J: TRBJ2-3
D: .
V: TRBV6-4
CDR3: CASSESAAGGTDTQYF
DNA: TGTGCCAGCAGTGAGAGTGCGGCCGGGGGCACAGATACGCAGTATTTT

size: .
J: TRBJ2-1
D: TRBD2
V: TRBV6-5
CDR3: CASSLTSGRHNEQFF
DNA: TGTGCCAGCAGTTTGACTAGCGGGAGACACAATGAGCAGTTCTTC

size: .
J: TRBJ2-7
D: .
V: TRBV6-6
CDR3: CASRPTPRTYEQYF
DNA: TGTGCCAGCAGACCGACACCCCGAACCTACGAGCAGTACTTC

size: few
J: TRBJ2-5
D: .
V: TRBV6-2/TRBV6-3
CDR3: CASSYRVLKDQETQYF
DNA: TGTGCCAGCAGTTACCGGGTATTAAAGGATCAAGAGACCCAGTACTTC

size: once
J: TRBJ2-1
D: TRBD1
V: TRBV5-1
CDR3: CAGSRLGQGALYNEQFF
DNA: TGCGCCGGCAGCCGGCTTGGACAGGGGGCGTTATACAATGAGCAGTTCTTC

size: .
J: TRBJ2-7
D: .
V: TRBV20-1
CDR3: CSARSYYSAYEQYF
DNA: TGCAGTGCTAGATCTTACTACAGCGCCTACGAGCAGTACTTC

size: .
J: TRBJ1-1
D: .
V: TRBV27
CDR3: CASSTDLTEAFF
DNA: TGTGCCAGCAGCACGGACCTGACCGAAGCTTTCTTT

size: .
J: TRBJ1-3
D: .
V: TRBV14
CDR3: CASSQEDPLHTIYF
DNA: TGTGCCAGCAGCCAAGAGGATCCCTTACACACCATATATTTT

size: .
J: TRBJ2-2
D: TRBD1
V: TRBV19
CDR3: CASGDSPIKNTGELFF
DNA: TGTGCCAGTGGGGACAGTCCGATCAAAAACACCGGGGAGCTGTTTTTT

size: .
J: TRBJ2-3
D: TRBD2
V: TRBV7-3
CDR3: CASSLGLAGEADTQYF
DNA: TGTGCCAGCAGCTTAGGCCTAGCGGGAGAGGCAGATACGCAGTATTTT

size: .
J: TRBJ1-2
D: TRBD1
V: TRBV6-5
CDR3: CASRVLDRANYGYTF
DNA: TGTGCCAGCAGAGTTCTTGACAGGGCTAACTATGGCTACACCTTC

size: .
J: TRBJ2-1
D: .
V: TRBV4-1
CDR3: CASSQDPFLGLSEQFF
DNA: TGCGCCAGCAGCCAAGATCCCTTCCTAGGTCTTAGTGAGCAGTTCTTC

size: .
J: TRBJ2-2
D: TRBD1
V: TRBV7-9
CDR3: CASSPKQDRGTGELFF
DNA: TGTGCCAGCAGCCCGAAACAGGACAGGGGTACCGGGGAGCTGTTTTTT

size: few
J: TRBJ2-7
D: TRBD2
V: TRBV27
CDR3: CASSFLTSGSPFEYF
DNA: TGTGCCAGCAGTTTCCTGACTAGCGGGAGTCCTTTCGAGTACTTC

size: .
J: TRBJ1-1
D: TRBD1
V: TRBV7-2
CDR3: CASSLGPYSRGKNTEAFF
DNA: TGTGCCAGCAGCTTAGGCCCCTACTCCAGGGGGAAGAACACTGAAGCTTTCTTT

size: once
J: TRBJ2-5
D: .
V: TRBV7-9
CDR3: CASTTGYQETQYF
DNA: TGTGCCAGCACCACCGGGTACCAAGAGACCCAGTACTTC

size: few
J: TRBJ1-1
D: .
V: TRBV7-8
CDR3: CASSFGQGNTEAFF
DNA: TGTGCCAGCAGTTTTGGGCAGGGGAACACTGAAGCTTTCTTT

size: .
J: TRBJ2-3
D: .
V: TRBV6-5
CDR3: CASSYFSLTDTQYF
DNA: TGTGCCAGCAGTTACTTCAGTTTAACAGATACGCAGTATTTT

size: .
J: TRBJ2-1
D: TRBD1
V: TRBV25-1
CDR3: CASSEYFWTGGPYEQFF
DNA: TGTGCCAGCAGTGAGTACTTCTGGACAGGGGGTCCGTATGAGCAGTTCTTC

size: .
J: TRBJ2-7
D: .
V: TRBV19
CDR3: CASLEVPHPIYEQYF
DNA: TGTGCCAGTTTGGAGGTACCCCACCCGATTTACGAGCAGTACTTC